The 2 T cell receptor beta chains below were found in one sample sequenced in a study of early T cells in non-severe SARS-CoV-2 infection. TCRdb re-analysed the 5' RACE reads in MiXCR, keeping a single row per CDR3 protein. The data contain about 33,000 distinct CDR3 sequences, 3% to 4.5% of them singletons. The sample was whole blood. The receptors were sampled from an adult who was a healthcare worker with PCR-confirmed SARS-CoV-2 infection or an uninfected control (not recorded which).

This rearrangement joins TRBV5-5 to TRBJ2-7; D call uncertain. In germline, CDR1 is SGHKS, CDR2 YYEKEE (reference sequence). This CDR3 region has 13 residues. The V and J ends lost 5 bases and 2 bases respectively, with 11 bases between them. Here the CDR3 reads CASRSTQTYEQYF. The CDR3 region has the DNA TGTGCCAGCAGATCGACACAGACCTACGAGCAGTACTTC.

This clonotype was found many times. This chain joins TRBV11-3 and TRBJ1-6; the match to TRBD1 covers 7 bases. Trimming removed 5 bases from V and 8 bases from J; junction bases left unmatched: 6. This CDR3 spans 14 amino acids. Germline CDR1 is SGHNT and CDR2 is YENEEA. CDR3 region: CASSRDSLDSPLHF. The CDR3 DNA reads as TGTGCCAGCAGCAGGGACAGTTTGGATTCACCCCTCCACTTT.